This T cell receptor (beta chain) emerged from a study of T cell changes during pregnancy in multiple sclerosis. The protocol was immunoSEQ multiplex PCR, while the TCRdb copy is restricted to in-frame clones and leaves out a portion. The data contain about 43,000 clones, about 87% of them singletons. There are a few counts of this clone. The length of the CDR3 is 13 residues. CDR1 and CDR2 (germline): SGHAT, FQDESV (reference sequence). Trimming shortened V by 5 bases and J by 9 bases, and 14 bases separated the two germline ends. This specimen was peripheral blood, taken in the first trimester of pregnancy. The rearrangement joins TRBV11-1 to TRBJ1-5; D possibly corresponds to TRBD1 (5 bases). The sequence derives from a female donor in good health, enrolled as a control in a pregnancy study. CDR3 in DNA: TGTGCCAGCAGCAAAAGCAGGGCCGGGCCCCAGCATTTT. Translated: CASSKSRAGPQHF.